The TCR beta chain under discussion was sequenced for a study of blood T cell repertoires in COVID-19. Study as a whole: In each case, the material was cDNA or gDNA derived from T cells, B-cell-depleted T cells, or PBMCs.

The data were produced by immunoSEQ multiplex PCR, yet TCRdb's version contains in-frame clones alone and is incomplete. This sample has over 300,000 clones, with approximately 85% found just once. This CDR3 comprises 13 residues. Germline V gives CDR1 MNHEY, CDR2 SVGAGI. Germline trimming cut 9 bases from V and 5 bases from J; bases unmatched to any gene: 8. Participants' reported clinical history set cohort assignment. This sequence originates from a man aged 25-40 years who had recovered from COVID-19. The sequencing input was PBMCs or T cells enriched from blood (not recorded which). This chain joins TRBV6-5 and TRBJ2-5, with 8 nucleotides matching TRBD2. For the CDR3, the DNA is TGTGCCAGTGCCGGGGGGGCAGGGGAGACCCAGTACTTC. This translates into CASAGGAGETQYF.